This T cell receptor beta chain was identified during a study of cytomegalovirus exposure and HLA in healthy donors. Regarding the study as a whole: Later on, a genetic analysis was performed. It linked a missense variant in DCLRE1C with V- and J-gene trimming of TCR beta. Sequencing probably produced one cluster of sequence variants that were highly shared. Prior analysis indicated that the majority of TCR beta V segments exhibited productivity approximately 90% or approximately 30% of the time.

A note on this clone: Its antigen remains unidentified.

The PCR had 60 Vbeta and 13 Jbeta primers. The table came from immunoSEQ multiplex PCR; TCRdb's copy has only in-frame clones and leaves some out. Of roughly 54,000 clones in the sample, 70% were seen once. The origin of this receptor is a woman aged 55 to 70 in good health and CMV-seropositive. The sequenced sample was PBMCs.

The CDR3 loop reads CSVVGYDYGYTF. CDR3 nucleotides: TGCAGCGTTGTGGGCTATGACTATGGCTACACCTTC. This chain uses TRBV29-1 with TRBJ1-2; D not resolved. V was clipped by 4 bases and J by 3 bases, with 9 bases between them. Germline V gene lookup returns CDR1 SQVTM and CDR2 ANQGSEA. CDR3 length: 12 residues.